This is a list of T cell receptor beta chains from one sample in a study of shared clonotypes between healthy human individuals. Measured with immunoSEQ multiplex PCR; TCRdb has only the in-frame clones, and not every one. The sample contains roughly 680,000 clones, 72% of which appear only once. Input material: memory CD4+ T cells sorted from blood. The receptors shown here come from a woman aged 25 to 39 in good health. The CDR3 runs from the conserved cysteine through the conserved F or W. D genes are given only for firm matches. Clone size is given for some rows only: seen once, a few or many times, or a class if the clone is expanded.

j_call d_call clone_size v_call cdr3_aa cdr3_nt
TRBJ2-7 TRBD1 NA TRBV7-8 CASSLGLDRAYEQYF TGTGCCAGCAGCCTGGGGTTAGACAGGGCCTACGAGCAGTACTTC
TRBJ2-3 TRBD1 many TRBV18 CASSPMTGIGTDTQYF TGTGCCAGCTCACCGATGACAGGGATCGGCACAGATACGCAGTATTTT
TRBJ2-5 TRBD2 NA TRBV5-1 CASSSSGRAGETQYF TGCGCCAGCAGCTCTAGCGGGAGGGCCGGGGAGACCCAGTACTTC
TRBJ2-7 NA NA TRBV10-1 CASSDQRGYEQYF TGCGCCAGCAGCGACCAAAGGGGCTACGAGCAGTACTTC
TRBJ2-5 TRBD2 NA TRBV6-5 CASSSLGGRMETQYF TGTGCCAGCAGTTCCTTAGGCGGGAGGATGGAGACCCAGTACTTC
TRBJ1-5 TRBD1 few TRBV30 CAWSKDRVRSNQPQHF TGTGCCTGGAGTAAAGACAGGGTCCGTTCGAATCAGCCCCAGCATTTT
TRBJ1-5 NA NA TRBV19 CASRGYSTEDNQPQHF TGTGCCAGCCGGGGTTACTCGACAGAAGACAATCAGCCCCAGCATTTT
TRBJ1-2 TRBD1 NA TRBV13 CASSPNRGDGYTF TGTGCCAGCAGCCCGAACAGGGGTGATGGCTACACCTTC
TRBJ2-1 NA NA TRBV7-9 CASSLRGGVNNEQFF TGTGCCAGCAGCTTGAGAGGGGGGGTCAACAATGAGCAGTTCTTC
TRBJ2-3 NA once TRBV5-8 CASSLFQTDTQYF TGTGCCAGCAGCTTGTTCCAGACAGATACGCAGTATTTT
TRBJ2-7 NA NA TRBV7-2 CASSLAGGEGEQYF TGTGCCAGCAGCTTAGCCGGAGGAGAAGGCGAGCAGTACTTC